Below, one T cell receptor (beta chain) is given with its context. Its antigen is unknown. No much larger clone is present one base from it, and per-base qualities are unavailable. The data were taken from a study of blood T cell repertoires in COVID-19 (dated by TCRdb to about 2020). Looking at the study overall: Samples covering the acute and convalescent phases of COVID-19 were provided by collaborators in the United States, Italy and Spain. The material from the prospective study consisted of cDNA or gDNA derived from T cells, B-cell-depleted T cells, or PBMCs. The dataset comprised deeply sampled blood TCRbeta repertoires from subjects exposed to, actively infected with, or recovered from COVID-19. A freely available public database, intended as a resource for researchers studying the immune response to SARS-CoV-2, is where the repertoires were released. The samples were drawn from the first 160 participants of the ongoing ImmuneRACE study and from under 1,500 subjects provided by 6 global collaborators. The sample metadata nearly always contained a de-identified subject ID, COVID-19 status, age in years and sex. Where available, HLA class I and class II types were obtained from metadata supplied by the sample provider rather than from assay-based typing. The paper's findings and limits, for the study overall: Clinical and demographic metadata were provided uncurated, with the amount varying by source and participant.

One collaborating source in Seattle enrolled patients while the patients were actively infected and followed the patients over time throughout the course of disease. Collaborating institutions collected whole blood in K2EDTA tubes following their own protocols. Collaborator samples were shipped for TCRbeta analysis as frozen whole blood, isolated PBMCs, or DNA extracted from either sample type. From the cysteine through the phenylalanine, the CDR3 covers 14 amino acids. Only the CDR3 DNA stays, 42 bases, in frame from base 1. CDR1 and CDR2 were assigned from the germline V gene as SGHDT and YYEEEE. Deletion took 0 bases off V and 4 bases off J, with a span of 8 bases between the germline ends. TCRbeta CDR3 regions were amplified from genomic DNA using the immunoSEQ Assay, a bias-controlled multiplex PCR. Under the source paper's analysis protocol: The number of nucleated cells in each sample was estimated by amplification of reference gene primers within the assay. Sequence reads were collapsed and filtered to measure the absolute abundance of every unique TCRbeta CDR3 rearrangement. For each sample, productive Simpson clonality was calculated as the square root of Simpson's diversity index across productive rearrangements. TCRdb holds this immuneACCESS table with in-frame rearrangements only. Some clones are missing; in checked studies, unresolved V genes explain under half, and the rest has no known cause. The DNA gave D and trimming, while V, J and clone size come from that table. The sample table lists about 150,000 clones, roughly 83% of them with a count of one. The top ten constitute around 10% of the sample.

Sequencing was done on a sample of peripheral blood. This TCR was recovered from a woman aged 55-75 years with COVID-19, enrolled during active disease. The chain was built from TRBV5-6 and TRBJ1-5, with the D gene not clear enough to name. The CDR3 amino acid sequence is: CASSLARSNQPQHF. The DNA reads as follows: TGTGCCAGCAGCTTGGCCCGGAGTAATCAGCCCCAGCATTTT.